A selection of T cell receptor beta chains follows, all from one sample in a study of radiotherapy plus CTLA-4 blockade in lung cancer. Sequencing used immunoSEQ multiplex PCR; TCRdb keeps in-frame clones, though not all of them. The sample has tens of thousands of clones; more than 60% are singletons. The sample was peripheral blood, taken from a patient treated with radiotherapy plus ipilimumab. The receptors stem from a human donor with non-small cell lung cancer who had a partial response to radiotherapy plus ipilimumab. Both conserved end residues are part of each CDR3. Each record gives: CDR3 length, clone size, V gene, J gene, D gene, CDR3 protein, CDR3 DNA. The D gene is left open where the match is weak. For some rows the clone size is stated as once, few or many, or as a class when expanded; others skip it.

cdr3_length: 16; clone_size: -; v_call: TRBV27; j_call: TRBJ2-5; d_call: TRBD2; cdr3_aa: CASSPRTSGRLETQYF; cdr3_nt: TGTGCCAGCAGTCCCAGGACTAGCGGGAGGTTAGAGACCCAGTACTTC
cdr3_length: 17; clone_size: -; v_call: TRBV7-9; j_call: TRBJ1-1; d_call: -; cdr3_aa: CASSPREGGLLNTEAFF; cdr3_nt: TGTGCCAGCAGCCCTCGGGAGGGGGGCCTCCTGAACACTGAAGCTTTCTTT
cdr3_length: 13; clone_size: -; v_call: TRBV5-1; j_call: TRBJ2-3; d_call: -; cdr3_aa: CAGRQSGTDTQYF; cdr3_nt: TGCGCCGGCAGGCAGAGCGGCACAGATACGCAGTATTTT
cdr3_length: 16; clone_size: few; v_call: TRBV5-1; j_call: TRBJ2-3; d_call: TRBD2; cdr3_aa: CASSLVGGGATDTQYF; cdr3_nt: TGCGCCAGCAGCTTGGTTGGCGGGGGGGCCACAGATACGCAGTATTTT
cdr3_length: 15; clone_size: -; v_call: TRBV6-5; j_call: TRBJ2-3; d_call: TRBD2; cdr3_aa: CASSKLATSTDTQYF; cdr3_nt: TGTGCCAGCAGTAAACTAGCGACAAGCACAGATACGCAGTATTTT
cdr3_length: 19; clone_size: few; v_call: TRBV11-3; j_call: TRBJ2-1; d_call: TRBD2; cdr3_aa: CASSASGTSGHSSYNEQFF; cdr3_nt: TGTGCCAGCAGCGCGTCCGGGACTAGCGGGCATAGCTCCTACAATGAGCAGTTCTTC
cdr3_length: 14; clone_size: -; v_call: TRBV6-6; j_call: TRBJ1-1; d_call: TRBD1; cdr3_aa: CASSSDRGNTEAFF; cdr3_nt: TGTGCCAGCAGTTCGGACAGGGGGAACACTGAAGCTTTCTTT
cdr3_length: 13; clone_size: few; v_call: TRBV6-5; j_call: TRBJ1-1; d_call: -; cdr3_aa: CASSYLGRREAFF; cdr3_nt: TGTGCCAGCAGTTACTTGGGCCGTCGGGAGGCTTTCTTT
cdr3_length: 14; clone_size: few; v_call: TRBV7-2; j_call: TRBJ2-5; d_call: TRBD2; cdr3_aa: CASSFSGGGETQYF; cdr3_nt: TGTGCCAGCAGCTTTAGCGGGGGGGGTGAGACCCAGTACTTC
cdr3_length: 15; clone_size: -; v_call: TRBV6-5; j_call: TRBJ1-2; d_call: TRBD1; cdr3_aa: CASRLGSPGQGGYTF; cdr3_nt: TGTGCCAGCAGGCTGGGGAGTCCGGGACAGGGAGGCTACACCTTC
cdr3_length: 13; clone_size: few; v_call: TRBV10-3; j_call: TRBJ2-5; d_call: TRBD1; cdr3_aa: CAISDDRVETQYF; cdr3_nt: TGTGCCATCAGTGATGACAGGGTAGAGACCCAGTACTTC
cdr3_length: 14; clone_size: -; v_call: TRBV5-1; j_call: TRBJ2-2; d_call: -; cdr3_aa: CASSFGDTTGELFF; cdr3_nt: TGCGCCAGCAGCTTCGGGGATACCACCGGGGAGCTGTTTTTT
cdr3_length: 15; clone_size: -; v_call: TRBV4-1; j_call: TRBJ1-2; d_call: TRBD1; cdr3_aa: CASSPEPGQGRSYTF; cdr3_nt: TGCGCCAGCAGTCCAGAGCCGGGACAGGGTAGAAGCTACACCTTC
cdr3_length: 16; clone_size: few; v_call: TRBV5-1; j_call: TRBJ2-7; d_call: TRBD2; cdr3_aa: CASSVGLAGAAYEQYF; cdr3_nt: TGCGCCAGCAGCGTAGGACTAGCGGGGGCCGCCTACGAGCAGTACTTC
cdr3_length: 13; clone_size: -; v_call: TRBV11-3; j_call: TRBJ2-2; d_call: -; cdr3_aa: CASSLRHGGELFF; cdr3_nt: TGTGCCAGCAGCTTGCGACACGGCGGGGAGCTGTTTTTT
cdr3_length: 14; clone_size: -; v_call: TRBV2; j_call: TRBJ2-5; d_call: -; cdr3_aa: CASSEGVYQETQYF; cdr3_nt: TGTGCCAGCAGTGAGGGAGTGTACCAAGAGACCCAGTACTTC
cdr3_length: 16; clone_size: -; v_call: TRBV7-3; j_call: TRBJ2-2; d_call: TRBD2; cdr3_aa: CASSYLERGGAGELFF; cdr3_nt: TGTGCCAGCAGCTACCTCGAGCGGGGGGGCGCCGGGGAGCTGTTTTTT
cdr3_length: 15; clone_size: -; v_call: TRBV7-2; j_call: TRBJ2-1; d_call: -; cdr3_aa: CASSLGGGALNEQFF; cdr3_nt: TGTGCCAGCAGCTTAGGAGGGGGGGCCTTAAATGAGCAGTTCTTC
cdr3_length: 16; clone_size: -; v_call: TRBV11-2; j_call: TRBJ2-6; d_call: -; cdr3_aa: CASSLSVSSGANVLTF; cdr3_nt: TGTGCCAGCAGCTTATCCGTTAGTTCTGGGGCCAACGTCCTGACTTTC
cdr3_length: 16; clone_size: -; v_call: TRBV18; j_call: TRBJ1-1; d_call: -; cdr3_aa: CASSPPLNTGNTEAFF; cdr3_nt: TGTGCCAGCTCACCACCACTCAATACAGGGAACACTGAAGCTTTCTTT
cdr3_length: 13; clone_size: -; v_call: TRBV29-1; j_call: TRBJ1-4; d_call: TRBD1; cdr3_aa: CSASGTGNEKLFF; cdr3_nt: TGCAGCGCCTCCGGGACAGGAAATGAAAAACTGTTTTTT
cdr3_length: 14; clone_size: -; v_call: TRBV29-1; j_call: TRBJ2-3; d_call: TRBD1; cdr3_aa: CSGRTGTSTDTQYF; cdr3_nt: TGCAGCGGGAGGACAGGAACTAGCACAGATACGCAGTATTTT
cdr3_length: 13; clone_size: -; v_call: TRBV29-1; j_call: TRBJ1-1; d_call: -; cdr3_aa: CSVVRQVNTEAFF; cdr3_nt: TGCAGCGTTGTACGACAGGTGAACACTGAAGCTTTCTTT
cdr3_length: 16; clone_size: -; v_call: TRBV18; j_call: TRBJ1-2; d_call: -; cdr3_aa: CASSGGTGRGNYGYTF; cdr3_nt: TGTGCCAGCTCAGGGGGAACCGGCAGGGGCAACTATGGCTACACCTTC
cdr3_length: 14; clone_size: -; v_call: TRBV6-6; j_call: TRBJ1-6; d_call: -; cdr3_aa: CASSRTPADSPLHF; cdr3_nt: TGTGCCAGCAGTCGTACCCCGGCGGATTCACCCCTCCACTTT
cdr3_length: 15; clone_size: -; v_call: TRBV5-8; j_call: TRBJ2-7; d_call: -; cdr3_aa: CASSGGQRGGTEQYF; cdr3_nt: TGTGCCAGCAGCGGGGGCCAGAGAGGGGGTACCGAGCAGTACTTC
cdr3_length: 16; clone_size: -; v_call: TRBV29-1; j_call: TRBJ2-7; d_call: TRBD2; cdr3_aa: CSVEHPGTSTQYEQYF; cdr3_nt: TGCAGCGTTGAACACCCCGGGACTAGCACCCAATACGAGCAGTACTTC
cdr3_length: 13; clone_size: -; v_call: TRBV7-2; j_call: TRBJ2-5; d_call: -; cdr3_aa: CASSLEAEKTQYF; cdr3_nt: TGTGCCAGCAGCTTAGAGGCGGAAAAGACCCAGTACTTC
cdr3_length: 13; clone_size: -; v_call: TRBV30; j_call: TRBJ1-2; d_call: -; cdr3_aa: CAWSAVPNYGYTF; cdr3_nt: TGTGCCTGGAGTGCAGTTCCTAACTATGGCTACACCTTC
cdr3_length: 15; clone_size: -; v_call: TRBV7-6; j_call: TRBJ1-1; d_call: TRBD1; cdr3_aa: CASSLGRQGAIEAFF; cdr3_nt: TGTGCCAGCAGCTTAGGAAGACAGGGGGCGATTGAAGCTTTCTTT
cdr3_length: 14; clone_size: few; v_call: TRBV7-9; j_call: TRBJ1-3; d_call: -; cdr3_aa: CASSLSNSGNTIYF; cdr3_nt: TGTGCCAGCAGCTTGAGCAACTCTGGAAACACCATATATTTT
cdr3_length: 15; clone_size: medium-sized; v_call: TRBV27; j_call: TRBJ2-1; d_call: TRBD2; cdr3_aa: CASRSYAAGLDEQFF; cdr3_nt: TGTGCCAGCAGGTCATATGCAGCGGGGTTGGATGAGCAGTTCTTC
cdr3_length: 14; clone_size: -; v_call: TRBV5-4; j_call: TRBJ2-7; d_call: -; cdr3_aa: CASSLPGSSYEQYF; cdr3_nt: TGTGCCAGCAGCTTGCCGGGGAGCTCCTACGAGCAGTACTTC
cdr3_length: 12; clone_size: -; v_call: TRBV25-1; j_call: TRBJ2-7; d_call: -; cdr3_aa: CASSVEGSEQYF; cdr3_nt: TGTGCCAGCAGTGTTGAGGGAAGCGAGCAGTACTTC
cdr3_length: 12; clone_size: -; v_call: TRBV6-1; j_call: TRBJ2-7; d_call: -; cdr3_aa: CASSWASGEQYF; cdr3_nt: TGTGCCAGCAGTTGGGCTTCCGGCGAGCAGTACTTC
cdr3_length: 18; clone_size: few; v_call: TRBV4-2; j_call: TRBJ1-3; d_call: -; cdr3_aa: CASSQENSWSVSGNTIYF; cdr3_nt: TGTGCCAGCAGCCAAGAAAATAGCTGGTCAGTCTCTGGAAACACCATATATTTT
cdr3_length: 15; clone_size: -; v_call: TRBV6-1; j_call: TRBJ1-5; d_call: TRBD1; cdr3_aa: CASSRQGDRDQPQHF; cdr3_nt: TGTGCCAGCAGTCGACAGGGGGATCGGGATCAGCCCCAGCATTTT
cdr3_length: 15; clone_size: many; v_call: TRBV4-1; j_call: TRBJ1-2; d_call: -; cdr3_aa: CASSQERGYHYGYTF; cdr3_nt: TGCGCCAGCAGCCAAGAGAGGGGGTATCACTATGGCTACACCTTC
cdr3_length: 15; clone_size: -; v_call: TRBV7-8; j_call: TRBJ1-3; d_call: -; cdr3_aa: CASSLAGRGGNTIYF; cdr3_nt: TGTGCCAGCAGCTTAGCCGGCAGGGGAGGAAACACCATATATTTT
cdr3_length: 15; clone_size: -; v_call: TRBV6-6; j_call: TRBJ1-5; d_call: TRBD1; cdr3_aa: CASSWGQASNQPQHF; cdr3_nt: TGTGCCAGCAGTTGGGGACAGGCAAGCAATCAGCCCCAGCATTTT
cdr3_length: 15; clone_size: once; v_call: TRBV5-4; j_call: TRBJ1-5; d_call: -; cdr3_aa: CASSNGAEPGQPQHF; cdr3_nt: TGTGCCAGCAGCAATGGAGCGGAGCCTGGCCAGCCCCAGCATTTT
cdr3_length: 15; clone_size: once; v_call: TRBV19; j_call: TRBJ2-1; d_call: TRBD2; cdr3_aa: CASSLKRDSYNEQFF; cdr3_nt: TGTGCCAGTAGTTTAAAGCGGGACTCCTACAATGAGCAGTTCTTC
cdr3_length: 13; clone_size: -; v_call: TRBV30; j_call: TRBJ1-1; d_call: -; cdr3_aa: CALGEGDFTEAFF; cdr3_nt: TGTGCCCTCGGGGAGGGAGACTTCACTGAAGCTTTCTTT
cdr3_length: 15; clone_size: -; v_call: TRBV11-3; j_call: TRBJ2-2; d_call: TRBD2; cdr3_aa: CASSLDGLATGELFF; cdr3_nt: TGTGCCAGCAGCTTAGATGGACTAGCGACCGGGGAGCTGTTTTTT
cdr3_length: 14; clone_size: -; v_call: TRBV9; j_call: TRBJ1-2; d_call: -; cdr3_aa: CASTFRTTNYGYTF; cdr3_nt: TGTGCCAGCACTTTCAGGACTACTAACTATGGCTACACCTTC
cdr3_length: 15; clone_size: few; v_call: TRBV6-6; j_call: TRBJ2-1; d_call: TRBD2; cdr3_aa: CASSALAGRYNEQFF; cdr3_nt: TGTGCCAGCAGTGCGCTAGCGGGACGCTACAATGAGCAGTTCTTC
cdr3_length: 15; clone_size: -; v_call: TRBV2; j_call: TRBJ2-1; d_call: -; cdr3_aa: CASSVAGTGYNEQFF; cdr3_nt: TGTGCCAGCAGTGTGGCCGGGACTGGCTACAATGAGCAGTTCTTC
cdr3_length: 15; clone_size: -; v_call: TRBV5-1; j_call: TRBJ2-5; d_call: -; cdr3_aa: CASSLGALDQETQYF; cdr3_nt: TGCGCCAGCAGCTTGGGGGCTTTGGACCAAGAGACCCAGTACTTC
cdr3_length: 15; clone_size: few; v_call: TRBV19; j_call: TRBJ2-3; d_call: TRBD2; cdr3_aa: CASSMGGVGSDTQYF; cdr3_nt: TGTGCCAGTAGTATGGGGGGGGTGGGGTCAGATACGCAGTATTTT
cdr3_length: 13; clone_size: medium-sized; v_call: TRBV11-2; j_call: TRBJ2-7; d_call: -; cdr3_aa: CASSLGYTGEQYF; cdr3_nt: TGTGCCAGCAGCCTCGGCTACACGGGCGAGCAGTACTTC
cdr3_length: 14; clone_size: -; v_call: TRBV4-1; j_call: TRBJ1-1; d_call: -; cdr3_aa: CASSQDRERKEAFF; cdr3_nt: TGCGCCAGCAGCCAAGATAGGGAGCGGAAGGAAGCTTTCTTT
cdr3_length: 14; clone_size: -; v_call: TRBV11-2; j_call: TRBJ2-1; d_call: -; cdr3_aa: CASSLVGSRNEQFF; cdr3_nt: TGTGCCAGCAGCTTAGTCGGTAGCCGCAATGAGCAGTTCTTC
cdr3_length: 15; clone_size: once; v_call: TRBV27; j_call: TRBJ2-7; d_call: TRBD1; cdr3_aa: CASSSRGTGPYEQYF; cdr3_nt: TGTGCCAGCAGTTCCCGTGGGACAGGGCCATACGAGCAGTACTTC
cdr3_length: 18; clone_size: -; v_call: TRBV5-6; j_call: TRBJ1-5; d_call: -; cdr3_aa: CASGRGARDQHGNQPQHF; cdr3_nt: TGTGCCAGCGGCCGAGGCGCCCGCGACCAGCACGGCAATCAGCCCCAGCATTTT
cdr3_length: 15; clone_size: -; v_call: TRBV5-8; j_call: TRBJ1-2; d_call: TRBD1; cdr3_aa: CASSLAAGTAIVGNF; cdr3_nt: TGTGCCAGCAGCTTGGCCGCCGGGACAGCAATTGTCGGGAACTTC
cdr3_length: 16; clone_size: -; v_call: TRBV2; j_call: TRBJ2-3; d_call: -; cdr3_aa: CASSEGQGGSTDTQYF; cdr3_nt: TGTGCCAGCAGTGAAGGGCAGGGGGGAAGCACAGATACGCAGTATTTT
cdr3_length: 18; clone_size: few; v_call: TRBV7-3; j_call: TRBJ2-3; d_call: TRBD2; cdr3_aa: CASSSIGGSRSSTDTQYF; cdr3_nt: TGTGCCAGCAGCTCCATCGGCGGGAGCCGCTCTAGCACAGATACGCAGTATTTT